The rows below give T cell receptor beta chains drawn from one sample of a study of regulatory T cells in long-lasting Graves disease. One entry per CDR3 protein, called by TCRdb with MiXCR from the multiplex PCR reads. The sample yields 550,000 to 650,000 distinct CDR3 sequences, about 16% seen once. The sample was also linked to a second study, of T cells in Graves' hyperthyroidism and ophthalmopathy.

The specimen was peripheral blood mononuclear cells (PBMCs), collected at new diagnosis, from a patient treated with antithyroid drugs. The receptors derive from a man between 18 and 35 years old with Graves disease. The CDR3 runs from the conserved cysteine through the conserved F or W. The D gene is left open where the match is weak. Size tells how often a clone was seen (once, few, many) or the class of an expanded clone, and some rows leave it out.

len	v_gene	abundance	j_gene	d_gene	CDR3nt	CDR3aa
15	TRBV27	.	TRBJ1-1	.	TGTGCCAGCAGTTTATCTGGGGGGGGGTGGACTGAAGCTTTCTTT	CASSLSGGGWTEAFF
15	TRBV6-2/TRBV6-3	many	TRBJ1-5	.	TGTGCCAGCAGTTACGGTTTAAGGGGCAATCAGCCCCAGCATTTT	CASSYGLRGNQPQHF
14	TRBV6-1	many	TRBJ2-7	.	TGTGCCAGCAGTATGACTTCGACCTCCTACGAGCAGTACTTC	CASSMTSTSYEQYF
15	TRBV7-9	.	TRBJ1-4	TRBD1	TGTGCCAGCAGCTCTCGGGACAGGGATAATGAAAAACTGTTTTTT	CASSSRDRDNEKLFF
12	TRBV28	many	TRBJ2-7	TRBD1	TGTGCCAGCAGTTCGAGGGGGCGCGAGCAGTACTTC	CASSSRGREQYF
16	TRBV25-1	many	TRBJ2-7	.	TGTGCCAGCAGTGCACGATCTAGCGCGAGCTCCTACGAGCAGTACTTC	CASSARSSASSYEQYF
11	TRBV3-1	.	TRBJ1-6	.	TGTGCCAGCGGTCACGATTCACCCCTCCACTTT	CASGHDSPLHF
20	TRBV27	many	TRBJ2-3	TRBD2	TGTGCCAGCAGTTCACGCCCCCCTGAACTAGCGGGATTAAGCACAGATACGCAGTATTTT	CASSSRPPELAGLSTDTQYF
15	TRBV5-1	many	TRBJ2-3	.	TGTGCCAGCAGCCTCAGGACAGATAACACAGATACGCAGTATTTT	CASSLRTDNTDTQYF
18	TRBV24-1	few	TRBJ2-7	.	TGTGCCACCAGTGAATCAGCAACCGGGACAAGGGGGACCTACGAGCAGTACTTC	CATSESATGTRGTYEQYF